This TCR beta chain was profiled in a study of blood T cell repertoires in COVID-19. In the study's own analysis: Estimated nucleated cell counts came from reference gene primer amplification. Assay used: immunoSEQ multiplex PCR; TCRdb lists only in-frame clones, some missing. From that table come the V and J calls and clone size; the DNA was used to work out D and trimming. Among 30,000 to 40,000 clones listed, 65% to 75% were seen once. The germline V gene has CDR1 MDHEN and CDR2 SYDVKM. The CDR3 runs 14 residues. J gave up 7 bases and V 5 bases, and 5 bases lay outside the gene matches. Seattle patients were enrolled while actively infected and followed longitudinally. This clone was seen a single time.

This sequence was found in an older man with COVID-19, enrolled during active disease. Material: peripheral blood. The chain recombines TRBV28 with TRBJ2-3, with 11 bases that match TRBD2. The CDR3: CASSRTSGLNTQYF. CDR3 DNA: TGTGCCAGCAGTAGGACTAGCGGGTTAAATACGCAGTATTTT. Using reference TRBV28 and TRBJ2-3 for the parts outside the CDR3, the full variable domain is DVKVTQSSRYLVKRTGEKVFLECVQDMDHENMFWYRQDPGLGLRLIYFSYDVKMKEKGDIPEGYSVSREKKERFSLILESASTNQTSMYLCASSRTSGLNTQYFGPGTRLTVL.